Presented here are 7 T cell receptor beta chains from one specimen sequenced in a study of T cell responses to AZD1222 COVID-19 vaccine. TCRdb keeps only in-frame clones here, not all; method: immunoSEQ multiplex PCR. The sample has tens of thousands of clones, about 89% seen once; the top ten hold about 7%. The starting material was peripheral blood, obtained on day 0 of AZD1222 vaccination. These receptors were collected from an adult in good health.

V gene TRBV6-6 combines with J gene TRBJ1-1, with no clear D. This CDR3 has 12 amino acids. Trimming took 6 bases from V and 0 from J, leaving 5 bases between them. Per the germline V gene, CDR1 is MNHNY and CDR2 is SVGAGI (reference sequence). CDR3 bases: TGTGCCAGCAGACCGATGAACACTGAAGCTTTCTTT. Translating gives CASRPMNTEAFF.

The chain links TRBV3-1 (or the pseudogene TRBV3-2) to TRBJ2-7; no clear D gene. CDR1 is LGHDT and CDR2 is YNNKEL in the germline V gene (reference sequence). The CDR3 consists of 12 residues. V dropped 4 bases and J dropped 3 bases, with 7 bases sitting between them. The CDR3 sequence is CASSPSDYEQYF. The DNA for the CDR3 is TGTGCCAGCAGCCCGAGCGACTACGAGCAGTACTTC.

The chain couples TRBV5-1 to TRBJ1-5; D unclear. This CDR3 has 15 residues. Trimming took 1 base from V and 1 from J, leaving 9 bases between them. The germline V gene encodes CDR1 SGHRS and CDR2 YFSETQ. For the CDR3, the DNA is TGCGCCAGCAGCTTGTCCGGGTTGAGCAATCAGCCCCAGCATTTT. This translates into CASSLSGLSNQPQHF.

V gene TRBV7-9 combines with J gene TRBJ2-5; TRBD1 agrees at 7 bases. Germline CDR1 SEHNR, CDR2 FQNEAQ (reference sequence). The trim removed 6 bases at V and 2 bases at J, leaving 3 bases unmatched. The CDR3 runs to 13 residues. CDR3 bases: TGTGCCAGCAGGACAGGGCATCAAGAGACCCAGTACTTC. It yields the protein CASRTGHQETQYF.

V is TRBV20-1 and J is TRBJ2-1; 8 bases are a match to TRBD1. There are 14 residues in the CDR3. V was pared by 5 bases and J by 4 bases, with 7 bases of the junction left unmatched. Germline V gene sequence: CDR1 DFQATT, CDR2 SNEGSKA (reference sequence). CDR3 sequence reads: CSAGDRGPYNEQFF. CDR3 nucleotide sequence: TGCAGTGCTGGTGACAGGGGCCCATACAATGAGCAGTTCTTC.

The chain couples TRBV4-3 to TRBJ1-2; D might be TRBD1 (6 bases). Trimming pared 0 bases from V and 4 bases from J, leaving 9 bases between. The CDR3 has 14 amino acids. Germline CDR1 and CDR2: LGHNA and YSLEER. The CDR3 region is CASSQEGRGYGYTF. The CDR3 DNA sequence: TGCGCCAGCAGCCAAGAGGGCAGGGGCTATGGCTACACCTTC.

The chain carries TRBV19 and TRBJ1-4, with D perhaps matching TRBD1 (5 bases). With 6 bases removed from V and 2 bases from J, the gap between germline ends came to 10 bases. Germline loops: CDR1 LNHDA, CDR2 SQIVND (reference sequence). The CDR3 spans 14 residues. CDR3 sequence reads: CASSRVRTNEKLFF. Written as DNA, the CDR3 is TGTGCCAGTAGCAGGGTTCGGACTAATGAAAAACTGTTTTTT.